This entry concerns a single TCR beta chain. Its target is unknown. The sample originates from a study of response to subunit inactivated influenza vaccine. General observations from the study: Authors suggested each seasonal flu vaccination may recruit only limited numbers of new T cells.

The CDR3 consists of 17 residues. In germline, CDR1 is SGDLS, CDR2 YYNGEE. V was clipped by 3 bases and J by 4 bases; unmatched bases: 5. TCRdb reprocessed the RT-PCR reads via MiXCR and lists one record per CDR3 protein. The sample includes about 180,000 distinct CDR3 sequences, about 9% of them seen just once. Material: non-naive T cells sorted from PBMCs, obtained on the day of vaccination. The sequence was obtained from a man aged 45-65 years who received an inactivated influenza vaccine. This chain joins TRBV9 and TRBJ2-1; 15 nucleotides match TRBD2. The CDR3 DNA reads TGTGCCAGCAGCGAGGGGACTAGCGGGGGGAATTACAATGAGCAGTTCTTC. This gives the protein CASSEGTSGGNYNEQFF.